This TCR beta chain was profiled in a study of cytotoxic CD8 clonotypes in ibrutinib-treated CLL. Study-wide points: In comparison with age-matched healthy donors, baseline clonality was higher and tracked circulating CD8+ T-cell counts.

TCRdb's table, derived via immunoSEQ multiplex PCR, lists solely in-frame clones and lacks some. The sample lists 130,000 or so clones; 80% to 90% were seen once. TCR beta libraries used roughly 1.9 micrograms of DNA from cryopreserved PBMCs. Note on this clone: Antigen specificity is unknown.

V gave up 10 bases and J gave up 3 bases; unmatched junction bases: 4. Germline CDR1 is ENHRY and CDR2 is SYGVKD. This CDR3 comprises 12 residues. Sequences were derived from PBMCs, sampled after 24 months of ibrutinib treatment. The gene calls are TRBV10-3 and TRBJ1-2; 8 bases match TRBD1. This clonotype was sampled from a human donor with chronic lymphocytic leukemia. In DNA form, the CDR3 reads TGTGCCAACCAGGGGGCGGACTATGGCTACACCTTC. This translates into CANQGADYGYTF.